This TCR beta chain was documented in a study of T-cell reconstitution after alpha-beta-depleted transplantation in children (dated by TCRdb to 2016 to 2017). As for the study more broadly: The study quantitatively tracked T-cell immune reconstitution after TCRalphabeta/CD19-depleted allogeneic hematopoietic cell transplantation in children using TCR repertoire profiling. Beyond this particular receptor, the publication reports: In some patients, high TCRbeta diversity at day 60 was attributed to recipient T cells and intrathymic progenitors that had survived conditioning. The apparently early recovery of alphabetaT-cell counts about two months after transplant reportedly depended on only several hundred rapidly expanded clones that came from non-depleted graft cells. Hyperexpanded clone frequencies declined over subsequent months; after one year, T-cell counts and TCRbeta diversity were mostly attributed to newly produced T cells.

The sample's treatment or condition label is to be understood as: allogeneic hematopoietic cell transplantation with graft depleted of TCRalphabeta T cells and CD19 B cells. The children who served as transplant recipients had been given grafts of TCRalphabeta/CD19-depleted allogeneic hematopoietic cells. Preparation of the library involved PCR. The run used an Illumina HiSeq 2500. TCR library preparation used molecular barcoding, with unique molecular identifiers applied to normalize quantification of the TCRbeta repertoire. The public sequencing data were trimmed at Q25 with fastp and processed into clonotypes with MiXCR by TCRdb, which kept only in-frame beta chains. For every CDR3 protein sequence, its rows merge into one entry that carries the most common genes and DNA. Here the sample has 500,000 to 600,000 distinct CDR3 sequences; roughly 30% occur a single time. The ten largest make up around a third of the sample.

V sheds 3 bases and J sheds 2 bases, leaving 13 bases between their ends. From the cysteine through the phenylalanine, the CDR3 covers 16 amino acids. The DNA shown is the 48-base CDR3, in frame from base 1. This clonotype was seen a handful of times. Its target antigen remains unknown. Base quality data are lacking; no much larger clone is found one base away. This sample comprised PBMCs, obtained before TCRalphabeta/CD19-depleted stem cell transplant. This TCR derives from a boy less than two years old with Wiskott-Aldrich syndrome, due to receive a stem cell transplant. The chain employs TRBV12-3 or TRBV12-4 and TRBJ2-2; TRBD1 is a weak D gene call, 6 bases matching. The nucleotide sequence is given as TGTGCCAGCAGTTTGGTGGGGGCGTTTAACACCGGGGAGCTGTTTTTT. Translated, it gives CASSLVGAFNTGELFF.